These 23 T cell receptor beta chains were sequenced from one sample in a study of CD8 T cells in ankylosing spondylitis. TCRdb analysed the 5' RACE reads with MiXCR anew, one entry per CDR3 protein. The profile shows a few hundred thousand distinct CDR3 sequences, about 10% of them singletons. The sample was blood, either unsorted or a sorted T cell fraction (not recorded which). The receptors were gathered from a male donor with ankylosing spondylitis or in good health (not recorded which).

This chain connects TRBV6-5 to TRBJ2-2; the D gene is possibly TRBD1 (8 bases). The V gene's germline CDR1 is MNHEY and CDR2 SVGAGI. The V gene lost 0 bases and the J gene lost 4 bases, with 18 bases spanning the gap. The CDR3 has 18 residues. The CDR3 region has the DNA TGTGCCAGCAGTTACTCGGGGAGGGACAGGAGTTTCACCGGGGAGCTGTTTTTT. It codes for CASSYSGRDRSFTGELFF.

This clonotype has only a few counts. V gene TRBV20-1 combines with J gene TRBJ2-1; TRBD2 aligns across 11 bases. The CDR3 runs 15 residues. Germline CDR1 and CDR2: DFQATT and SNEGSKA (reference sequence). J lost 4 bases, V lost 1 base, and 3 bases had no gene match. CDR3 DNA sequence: TGCAGTGCTAGAGGGACTAGCGGGCCGTACAATGAGCAGTTCTTC. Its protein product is CSARGTSGPYNEQFF.

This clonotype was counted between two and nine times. CDR3 bases: TGTGCCAGCAGGCCACAGGGGAGGGGTGAAGCTTTCTTT. This gives the protein CASRPQGRGEAFF. V gene TRBV6-1 combines with J gene TRBJ1-1, with 7 bases fitting TRBD1. Germline V gene data show CDR1 as MNHNS and CDR2 as SASEGT. Losses at the gene ends were 6 bases for V and 7 bases for J; bases not matched to a gene: 8. The CDR3 consists of 13 residues.

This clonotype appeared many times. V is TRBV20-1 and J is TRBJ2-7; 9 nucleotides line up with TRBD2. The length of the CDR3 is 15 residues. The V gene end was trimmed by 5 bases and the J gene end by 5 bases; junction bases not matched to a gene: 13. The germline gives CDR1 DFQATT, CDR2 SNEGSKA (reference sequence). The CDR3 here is CSALGRGLAFHEQYF. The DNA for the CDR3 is TGCAGTGCTCTGGGGCGCGGACTAGCGTTCCACGAGCAGTACTTC.

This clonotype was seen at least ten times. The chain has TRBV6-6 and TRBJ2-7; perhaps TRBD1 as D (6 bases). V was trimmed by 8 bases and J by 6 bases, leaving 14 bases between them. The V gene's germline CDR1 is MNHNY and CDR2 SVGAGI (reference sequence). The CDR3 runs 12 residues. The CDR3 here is CASSQGIREQYF. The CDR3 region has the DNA TGTGCCAGCTCGCAGGGGATCCGCGAGCAGTACTTC.

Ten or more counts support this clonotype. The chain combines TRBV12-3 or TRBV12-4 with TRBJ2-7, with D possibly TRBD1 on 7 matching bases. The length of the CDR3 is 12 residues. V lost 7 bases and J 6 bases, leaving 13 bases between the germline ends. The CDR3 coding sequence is TGTGCCAGCAATCTCCAGGGGGGCGAGCAGTACTTC. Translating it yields CASNLQGGEQYF.

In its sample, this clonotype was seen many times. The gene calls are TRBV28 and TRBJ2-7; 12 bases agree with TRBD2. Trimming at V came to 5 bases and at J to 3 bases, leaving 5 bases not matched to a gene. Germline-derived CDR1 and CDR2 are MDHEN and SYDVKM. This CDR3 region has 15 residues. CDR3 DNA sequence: TGTGCCAGCAGTCCTTGGACTAGCGGGATCTACGAGCAGTACTTC. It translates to CASSPWTSGIYEQYF.

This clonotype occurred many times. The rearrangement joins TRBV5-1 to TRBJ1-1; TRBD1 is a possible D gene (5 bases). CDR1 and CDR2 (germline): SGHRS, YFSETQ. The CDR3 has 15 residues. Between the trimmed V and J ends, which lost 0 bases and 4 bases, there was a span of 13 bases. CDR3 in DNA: TGCGCCAGCAGCTTGGTCGGGGGTCGGGGCACTGAAGCTTTCTTT. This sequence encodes CASSLVGGRGTEAFF.

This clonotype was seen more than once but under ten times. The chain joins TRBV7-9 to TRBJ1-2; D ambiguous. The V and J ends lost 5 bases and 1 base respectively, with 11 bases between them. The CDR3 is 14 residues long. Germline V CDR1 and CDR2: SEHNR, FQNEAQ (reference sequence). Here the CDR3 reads CASSPLSNNYGYTF. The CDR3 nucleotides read TGTGCCAGCAGCCCACTCAGCAATAACTATGGCTACACCTTC.

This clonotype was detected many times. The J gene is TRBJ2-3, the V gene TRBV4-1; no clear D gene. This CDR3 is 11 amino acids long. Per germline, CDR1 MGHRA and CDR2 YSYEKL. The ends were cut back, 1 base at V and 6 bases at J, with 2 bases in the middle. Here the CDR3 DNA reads TGCGCCAGCAGCCAAGCTGATACGCAGTATTTT. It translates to CASSQADTQYF.

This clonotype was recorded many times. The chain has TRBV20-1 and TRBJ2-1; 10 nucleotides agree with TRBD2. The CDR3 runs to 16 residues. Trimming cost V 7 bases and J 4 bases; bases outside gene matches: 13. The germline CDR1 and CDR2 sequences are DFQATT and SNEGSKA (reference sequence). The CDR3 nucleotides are TGCAGTGTCCGGCTAGCGGGGGCTAAAATATACAATGAGCAGTTCTTC. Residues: CSVRLAGAKIYNEQFF.

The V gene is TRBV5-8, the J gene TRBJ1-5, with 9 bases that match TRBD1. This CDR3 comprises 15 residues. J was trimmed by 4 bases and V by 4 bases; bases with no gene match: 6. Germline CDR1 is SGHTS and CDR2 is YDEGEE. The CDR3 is CASSPGQGANQPQHF. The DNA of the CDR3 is TGTGCCAGCAGCCCGGGACAGGGAGCGAATCAGCCCCAGCATTTT. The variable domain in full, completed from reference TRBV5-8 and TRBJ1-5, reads EAGVTQSPTHLIKTRGQQATLRCSPISGHTSVYWYQQALGLGLQFLLWYDEGEERNRGNFPPRFSGRQFPNYSSELNVNALELEDSALYLCASSPGQGANQPQHFGDGTRLSIL.

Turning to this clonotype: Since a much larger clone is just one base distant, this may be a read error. CDR3 residues: CASNQVFSNQPQHF. CDR3 nucleotides: TGTGCCAGCAACCAAGTCTTTAGCAATCAGCCCCAGCATTTT. V usage is TRBV3-1 and J usage is TRBJ1-5; D remains ambiguous. Germline lookup yields CDR1 LGHDT and CDR2 YNNKEL (reference sequence). The CDR3 covers 14 residues.

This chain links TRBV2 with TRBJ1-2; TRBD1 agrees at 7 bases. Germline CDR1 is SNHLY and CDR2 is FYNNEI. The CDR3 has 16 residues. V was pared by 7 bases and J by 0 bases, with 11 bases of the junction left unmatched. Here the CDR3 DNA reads TGTGCCAGCAAAGGGACAGCACTCCCGCCTAACTATGGCTACACCTTC. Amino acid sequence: CASKGTALPPNYGYTF.

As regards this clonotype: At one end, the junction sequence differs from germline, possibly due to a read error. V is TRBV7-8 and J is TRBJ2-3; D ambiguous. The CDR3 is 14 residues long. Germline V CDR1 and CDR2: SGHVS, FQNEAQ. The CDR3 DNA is TGTGCCAGCAGCTTAATCCGGTTGATCAATACGCAGTGTTTT. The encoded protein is CASSLIRLINTQCF.

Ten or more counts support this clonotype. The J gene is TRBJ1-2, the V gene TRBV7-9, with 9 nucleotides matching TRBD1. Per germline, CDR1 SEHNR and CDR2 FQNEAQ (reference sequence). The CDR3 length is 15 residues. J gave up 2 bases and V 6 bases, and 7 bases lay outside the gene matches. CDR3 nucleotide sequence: TGTGCCAGCAGTTTGACGACAGGGGGGAACTATGGCTACACCTTC. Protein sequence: CASSLTTGGNYGYTF.

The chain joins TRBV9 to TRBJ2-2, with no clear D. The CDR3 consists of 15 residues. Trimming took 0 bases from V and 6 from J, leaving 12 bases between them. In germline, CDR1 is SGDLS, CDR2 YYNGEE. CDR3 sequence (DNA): TGTGCCAGCAGCGTAGCGGCCGCGCGCGCCGGGGAGCTGTTTTTT. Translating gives CASSVAAARAGELFF.

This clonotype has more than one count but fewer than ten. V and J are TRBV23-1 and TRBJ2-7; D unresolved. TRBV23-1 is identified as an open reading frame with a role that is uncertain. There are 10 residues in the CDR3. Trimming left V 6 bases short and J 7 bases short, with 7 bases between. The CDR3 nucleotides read TGCGCCAGCAGACCGGTTGAGCAGTACTTC. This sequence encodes CASRPVEQYF.

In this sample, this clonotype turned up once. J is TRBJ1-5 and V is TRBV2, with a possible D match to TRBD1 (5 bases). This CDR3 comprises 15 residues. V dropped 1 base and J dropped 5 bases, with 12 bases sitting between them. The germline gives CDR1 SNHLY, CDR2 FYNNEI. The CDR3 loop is CASSEGQGGDQPQHF. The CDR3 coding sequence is TGTGCCAGCAGTGAAGGGCAGGGAGGGGATCAGCCCCAGCATTTT.

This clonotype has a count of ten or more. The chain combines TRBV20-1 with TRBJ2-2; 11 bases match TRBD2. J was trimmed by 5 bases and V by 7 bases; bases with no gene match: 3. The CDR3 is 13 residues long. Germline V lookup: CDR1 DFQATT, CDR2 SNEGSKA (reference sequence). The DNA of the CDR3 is TGCAGTGGGCTAGCGGGAGGTACCGGGGAGCTGTTTTTT. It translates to CSGLAGGTGELFF.

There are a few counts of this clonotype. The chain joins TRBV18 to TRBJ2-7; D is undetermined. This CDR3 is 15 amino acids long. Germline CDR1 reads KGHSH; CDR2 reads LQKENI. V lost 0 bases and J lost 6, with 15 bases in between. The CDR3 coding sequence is TGTGCCAGCTCACCACCGTCGACAATCCTCTCCGAGCAGTACTTC. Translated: CASSPPSTILSEQYF.

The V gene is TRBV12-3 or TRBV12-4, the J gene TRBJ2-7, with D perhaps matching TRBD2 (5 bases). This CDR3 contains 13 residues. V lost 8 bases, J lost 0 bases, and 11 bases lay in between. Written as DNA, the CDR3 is TGTGCCAGCCAGGCGAGGGCCTCCTACGAGCAGTACTTC. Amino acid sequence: CASQARASYEQYF.

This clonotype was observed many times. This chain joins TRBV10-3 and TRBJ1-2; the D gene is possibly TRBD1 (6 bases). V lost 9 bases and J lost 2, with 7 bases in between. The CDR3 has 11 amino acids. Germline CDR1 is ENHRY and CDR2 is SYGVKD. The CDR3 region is CAITGNYGYTF. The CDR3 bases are TGTGCCATTACAGGGAACTATGGCTACACCTTC.